The clone carrying this TCR beta chain came up a few times. Antigen unknown. The source of the sample is a study of blood T cells in healthy people across ages. Findings and caveats of the study: Across the age range, TCR beta diversity per million T cells fell in a roughly linear way.

CDR3 size: 15 residues. Germline V gene sequence: CDR1 ENHRY, CDR2 SYGVKD. Through a sample-barcoded 5' primer and a J-beta primer mix, a second PCR was run for about 7 to 12 cycles. One entry per CDR3 protein, called by TCRdb with MiXCR from the 5' RACE reads. The sample has 750,000 to 950,000 distinct CDR3 sequences; about 48% are singletons. Peripheral blood samples of 9 to 10 milliliters were drawn from each donor. Total RNA, at least 5 micrograms per sample, was extracted from PBMCs. The sequence was obtained from a man older than 75 in good health. V usage is TRBV10-3 and J usage is TRBJ2-4; 10 bases map to TRBD1. TRBJ2-7 explains the end of the DNA better; the J call may be wrong. Sequencing was performed on blood. The CDR3 DNA reads as TGTGCCATCAGTGAGGCCGGGACAGGGGAGTACGAGCAGTACTTC. Translating gives CAISEAGTGEYEQYF.